One and the same sample provided the 28 T cell receptor beta chains below, sequenced in a study of blood T cell repertoires in COVID-19 (dated by TCRdb to about 2020). Library construction relied on the immunoSEQ multiplex PCR assay. TCRdb took this table from immuneACCESS and kept in-frame rearrangements with V and J called. Such tables lack part of the clones; where checked against another copy, unresolved V genes explain under half of the gap, and the rest is unexplained. This sample holds approximately 180,000 clones; 88% were observed only once. Together, the top ten hold approximately 4% of the sample. The sample taken for sequencing was peripheral blood. These receptors were taken from a human donor in a cohort sampled during active COVID-19.

This clone appeared a single time. The CDR3 loop reads CASSTTPHSGNTIYF. CDR3 bases: TGTGCCAGTAGTACGACACCGCACTCTGGAAACACCATATATTTT. This rearrangement joins TRBV19 to TRBJ1-3; D not resolved. Germline loops: CDR1 LNHDA, CDR2 SQIVND (reference sequence). V lost 4 bases and J lost 0, with 10 bases in between. The CDR3 is 15 amino acids.

The J gene is TRBJ2-1, the V gene TRBV5-8; TRBD2 agrees at 11 bases. Per germline, CDR1 SGHTS and CDR2 YDEGEE. The CDR3 spans 17 residues. V lost 0 bases, J lost 3 bases, and 5 bases stayed unmatched. CDR3 sequence reads: CASSLERLAGYYNEQFF. As DNA, the CDR3 is TGTGCCAGCAGCTTGGAACGACTAGCGGGATACTACAATGAGCAGTTCTTC.

This chain connects TRBV24-1 to TRBJ1-4; 7 positions match TRBD1. The CDR3 is made up of 14 amino acids. From germline, CDR1 is KGHDR and CDR2 SFDVKD. With V trimmed by 8 bases and J by 8 bases, 10 bases remained unmatched. The CDR3 is CATIRDRAEEKLFF. In DNA, the CDR3 is TGTGCCACCATCCGAGACAGGGCCGAAGAAAAACTGTTTTTT.

The rearrangement links TRBV30 to TRBJ1-5; no firm D call. This CDR3 has 13 amino acids. Looked up from germline, CDR1 is GTSNPN and CDR2 is SVGIG (reference sequence). V lost 2 bases and J 6 bases, leaving 11 bases between the germline ends. The CDR3 sequence: CAWSRGLGQPQHF. CDR3 nucleotide sequence: TGTGCCTGGAGTAGAGGGCTTGGTCAGCCCCAGCATTTT.

The genes are TRBV11-2 and TRBJ2-7; TRBD2 matches 7 bases. After removal of 1 base from V and 0 bases from J, the junction contained 3 bases not matched to a gene. The CDR3 extends over 15 amino acids. Germline values: CDR1 SGHAT, CDR2 FQNNGV. CDR3 amino acids: CASSLVGGSSYEQYF. In DNA form, the CDR3 reads TGTGCCAGCAGCTTAGTCGGGGGGAGCTCCTACGAGCAGTACTTC.

This chain joins TRBV27 and TRBJ2-4; perhaps TRBD2 as D (5 bases). The CDR3 has 11 amino acids. Deletions cut 4 bases from V and 13 bases from J, with 11 bases between. Germline-derived CDR1 and CDR2 are MNHEY and SMNVEV (reference sequence). As DNA, the CDR3 is TGTGCCAGCAGTTCGGGGTCTTCACAGTACTTC. It yields the protein CASSSGSSQYF.

V and J are TRBV6-6 and TRBJ1-3; D ambiguous. The CDR3 runs to 15 residues. CDR1 MNHNY and CDR2 SVGAGI come from the germline V gene (reference sequence). Trimming took off 9 bases at V and 0 bases at J, with 15 bases between the two ends. CDR3 in amino acids: CASSFGRVSGNTIYF. In nucleotides, the CDR3 is TGTGCCAGTTCCTTTGGGCGAGTCTCTGGAAACACCATATATTTT.

This rearrangement joins TRBV30 to TRBJ2-7, with TRBD1 as a possible D gene (6 bases). CDR3 length: 11 residues. V gave up 4 bases and J gave up 5 bases, with 9 bases separating them. Germline CDR1 is GTSNPN and CDR2 is SVGIG (reference sequence). This CDR3 reads CAWTPGDEQYF. The CDR3 nucleotides read TGTGCCTGGACCCCAGGGGACGAGCAGTACTTC.

The chain joins TRBV7-2 to TRBJ2-5; 10 bases align to TRBD2. The germline CDR1 and CDR2 sequences are SGHTA and FQGNSA. The CDR3 length is 15 residues. Losses at the gene ends were 5 bases for V and 5 bases for J; bases not matched to a gene: 8. The CDR3 protein is CASSNQRGGGETQYF. In DNA, the CDR3 is TGTGCCAGCAGCAACCAGCGGGGGGGCGGCGAGACCCAGTACTTC.

This chain links TRBV3-1 (or the pseudogene TRBV3-2) with TRBJ1-1, with 7 bases that match TRBD1. The CDR3 is 15 residues long. The germline gives CDR1 LGHDT, CDR2 YNNKEL (reference sequence). Trimming cost V 5 bases and J 1 base; bases outside gene matches: 7. This chain's CDR3 is CASSSLGGSNTEAFF. As DNA, the CDR3 is TGTGCCAGCAGCAGCCTAGGGGGCTCGAACACTGAAGCTTTCTTT.

The CDR3 DNA follows: TGCGCCAGCAGCCAAGATAATTCCCAGGGCCGCTGGATGAATCAGCCCCAGCATTTT. It is translated as CASSQDNSQGRWMNQPQHF. The chain couples TRBV4-1 to TRBJ1-5; D possibly corresponds to TRBD1 (5 bases). V dropped 0 bases and J dropped 4 bases, with 22 bases sitting between them. CDR3 length equals 19 residues. The germline gives CDR1 MGHRA, CDR2 YSYEKL.

V is TRBV5-1 and J is TRBJ1-5, with TRBD1 matching 10 bases. The CDR3 runs to 15 residues. Germline V gene sequence: CDR1 SGHRS, CDR2 YFSETQ. Trimming removed 4 bases from V and 4 bases from J; junction bases left unmatched: 5. The CDR3 DNA reads TGCGCCAGCAGCCCGACAGGGGGCGCGAATCAGCCCCAGCATTTT. Translating it yields CASSPTGGANQPQHF.

The V gene is TRBV27, the J gene TRBJ2-3; D may be TRBD1 (5 bases). The germline V and J ends were trimmed by 2 bases and 4 bases, with 10 bases remaining between them. The CDR3 is made up of 14 amino acids. From germline, CDR1 is MNHEY and CDR2 SMNVEV (reference sequence). The CDR3 DNA sequence: TGTGCCAGCAGTTTAGAATGGGGCGCAGATACGCAGTATTTT. It yields the protein CASSLEWGADTQYF.

The chain is built from TRBV2 and TRBJ1-5; D unclear. CDR3 length: 13 residues. Germline assignment: CDR1 SNHLY and CDR2 FYNNEI. V lost 5 bases to trimming and J lost 1 base, with 6 bases between them. CDR3 region: CASSRESNQPQHF. In DNA, the CDR3 is TGTGCCAGCAGTAGGGAGAGCAATCAGCCCCAGCATTTT.

The genes are TRBV6-1 and TRBJ2-7; possible D gene TRBD2, 5 bases. From germline, CDR1 is MNHNS and CDR2 SASEGT. V was cut by 2 bases and J by 2 bases, with 7 bases left in between. The CDR3 spans 13 residues. The CDR3 spells CASSETGTYEQYF. The CDR3 DNA is TGTGCCAGCAGTGAAACGGGAACCTACGAGCAGTACTTC.

Details on this clone: This sample includes further DNA sequences coding for the same CDR3. The chain combines TRBV7-2 with TRBJ2-3; 7 nucleotides agree with TRBD2. Germline V gene lookup returns CDR1 SGHTA and CDR2 FQGNSA. The CDR3 loop spans 16 amino acids. Trimming at V came to 1 base and at J to 6 bases, leaving 10 bases not matched to a gene. The CDR3 sequence is CASSLEGGSLVDTQYF. The CDR3 nucleotides read TGTGCCAGCAGCTTAGAGGGCGGGAGCCTAGTGGATACGCAGTATTTT. The variable domain in full, completed from reference TRBV7-2 and TRBJ2-3, reads GAGVSQSPSNKVTEKGKDVELRCDPISGHTALYWYRQSLGQGLEFLIYFQGNSAPDKSGLPSDRFSAERTGGSVSTLTIQRTQQEDSAVYLCASSLEGGSLVDTQYFGPGTRLTVL.

The gene calls are TRBV19 and TRBJ2-1, with TRBD1 identical over 10 bases. Germline V gene lookup returns CDR1 LNHDA and CDR2 SQIVND (reference sequence). V lost 4 bases to trimming and J lost 7 bases; unmatched junction nucleotides: 7. There are 15 residues in the CDR3. In nucleotides, the CDR3 is TGTGCCAGTAGTACATACAGGACAGGGGGAAATGAGCAGTTCTTC. Translated: CASSTYRTGGNEQFF.

The chain couples TRBV2 to TRBJ1-6; 7 positions match TRBD1. The CDR3 length is 18 residues. CDR1 is SNHLY and CDR2 is FYNNEI in the germline V gene. J lost 7 bases, V lost 5 bases, and 17 bases had no gene match. CDR3 loop: CASSLAGLGGASNSPLHF. CDR3 DNA: TGTGCCAGCAGTCTGGCCGGGTTAGGGGGCGCGTCCAATTCACCCCTCCACTTT.

In its sample, this clone was seen a few times. The rearrangement uses TRBV27 and TRBJ2-2, with TRBD2 identical over 11 bases. This CDR3 region has 15 residues. CDR1 is MNHEY and CDR2 is SMNVEV in the germline V gene (reference sequence). The J segment lost 6 bases and the V segment lost 6 bases, leaving 6 bases of the junction unmatched. CDR3 loop: CASRPQGLAAGELFF. The CDR3 region has the DNA TGTGCCAGCAGGCCGCAGGGACTAGCGGCCGGGGAGCTGTTTTTT.

This chain uses TRBV19 with TRBJ2-3, with 8 bases matching TRBD1. After removal of 5 bases from V and 0 bases from J, the junction contained 4 bases not matched to a gene. The CDR3 loop spans 15 amino acids. Germline V gene lookup returns CDR1 LNHDA and CDR2 SQIVND (reference sequence). The CDR3 sequence is CASSLDRASTDTQYF. The CDR3 region has the DNA TGTGCCAGTAGTTTGGACAGGGCAAGCACAGATACGCAGTATTTT. The entire variable domain, with the rest obtained from reference TRBV19 and TRBJ2-3, is as follows: DGGITQSPKYLFRKEGQNVTLSCEQNLNHDAMYWYRQDPGQGLRLIYYSQIVNDFQKGDIAEGYSVSREKKESFPLTVTSAQKNPTAFYLCASSLDRASTDTQYFGPGTRLTVL.

The chain carries TRBV5-1 and TRBJ2-7; 9 positions match TRBD1. Unmatched junction bases numbered 6, after V lost 4 bases and J lost 7 bases. The CDR3 spans 13 residues. Germline V CDR1 and CDR2: SGHRS, YFSETQ. The CDR3: CASSPSGTGEQYF. For the CDR3, the DNA is TGCGCCAGCAGCCCCTCCGGGACAGGGGAGCAGTACTTC.

This clone was counted only a few times. This chain links TRBV9 with TRBJ2-2; TRBD2 matches 8 bases. V lost 0 bases to trimming and J lost 7 bases; unmatched junction nucleotides: 2. Germline CDR1 is SGDLS and CDR2 is YYNGEE. The length of the CDR3 is 14 residues. The CDR3 region is CASSVAGTSGELFF. In DNA, the CDR3 is TGTGCCAGCAGCGTAGCTGGGACTAGCGGGGAGCTGTTTTTT. Full variable domain (rest looked up from reference TRBV9 and TRBJ2-2): DSGVTQTPKHLITATGQRVTLRCSPRSGDLSVYWYQQSLDQGLQFLIQYYNGEERAKGNILERFSAQQFPDLHSELNLSSLELGDSALYFCASSVAGTSGELFFGEGSRLTVL.

The count of this clone is one. Additional DNA sequences in this sample encode the identical CDR3. This sequence joins TRBV5-6 and TRBJ2-3, with 7 nucleotides matching TRBD2. CDR3 length: 14 residues. In germline, CDR1 is SGHDT, CDR2 YYEEEE. V lost 4 bases, J lost 0 bases, and 2 bases stayed unmatched. This CDR3 is CASSRGGSTDTQYF. CDR3 DNA sequence: TGTGCCAGCAGCCGCGGGGGTAGCACAGATACGCAGTATTTT. The full variable domain, with the rest looked up from reference TRBV5-6 and TRBJ2-3, is DAGVTQSPTHLIKTRGQQVTLRCSPKSGHDTVSWYQQALGQGPQFIFQYYEEEERQRGNFPDRFSGHQFPNYSSELNVNALLLGDSALYLCASSRGGSTDTQYFGPGTRLTVL.

The chain carries TRBV19 and TRBJ1-1; no clear D gene. The CDR3 totals 14 residues. Germline V gene sequence: CDR1 LNHDA, CDR2 SQIVND (reference sequence). Between the trimmed V and J ends, which lost 7 bases and 4 bases, there was a span of 16 bases. The CDR3 nucleotides are TGTGCCAGTATTCGAAGGGAGGGTGGCACTGAAGCTTTCTTT. It yields the protein CASIRREGGTEAFF.

The chain recombines TRBV10-3 with TRBJ2-5; D possibly corresponds to TRBD1 (6 bases). This CDR3 has 13 amino acids. V lost 2 bases and J 4 bases, leaving 8 bases between the germline ends. Germline lookup yields CDR1 ENHRY and CDR2 SYGVKD. CDR3 loop: CAISEPGAETQYF. In DNA, the CDR3 is TGTGCCATCAGTGAGCCAGGGGCAGAGACCCAGTACTTC.

The chain couples TRBV4-3 to TRBJ2-1; possible D gene TRBD2, 5 bases. This CDR3 comprises 13 residues. V was cut by 1 base and J by 4 bases, with 5 bases left in between. The V gene's germline CDR1 is LGHNA and CDR2 YSLEER. This chain's CDR3 is CASSQAGYNEQFF. CDR3 sequence (DNA): TGCGCCAGCAGCCAAGCGGGATACAATGAGCAGTTCTTC.

The genes are TRBV4-1 and TRBJ2-7, with 7 bases identical to TRBD2. CDR3 length: 16 residues. The ends lost 5 bases at V and 7 bases at J; junction bases unmatched: 17. Germline CDR1 and CDR2: MGHRA and YSYEKL. The DNA for the CDR3 is TGCGCCAGCAGCGGCGGCGCGGGCGGGAGAGGTAGGGAGCAGTACTTC. Amino acid sequence: CASSGGAGGRGREQYF.

The chain recombines TRBV4-3 with TRBJ2-1, with D maybe TRBD2 (6 bases). The CDR3 is 16 amino acids. In germline, CDR1 is LGHNA, CDR2 YSLEER. V lost 2 bases to trimming and J lost 9 bases, with 20 bases between them. In DNA form, the CDR3 reads TGCGCCAGCAGCCAATCGTCACGTACTAGCAACGGTGAGCAGTTCTTC. Protein: CASSQSSRTSNGEQFF.